The 18 T cell receptor beta chains given below trace back to one sample, sequenced in a study of blood T cell repertoires in COVID-19. Profiling relied on immunoSEQ multiplex PCR, and the TCRdb table lists in-frame clones only, not all of them. The repertoire holds 300,000 to 450,000 clones, with 80% to 90% as singletons. The sample taken for sequencing was PBMCs or T cells enriched from blood (not recorded which). Source of these receptors: a man aged 35-49 years in a cohort exposed to, infected with or recovered from COVID-19 (not recorded which).

The gene calls are TRBV11-3 and TRBJ2-1; perhaps TRBD2 as D (5 bases). The V end lost 0 bases, the J end lost 7 bases, and 7 bases lay between the germline ends. The germline V gene encodes CDR1 SGHNT and CDR2 YENEEA. The CDR3 consists of 13 residues. CDR3 residues: CASSLDGGNEQFF. DNA of the CDR3: TGTGCCAGCAGCTTAGATGGCGGGAATGAGCAGTTCTTC.

The chain links TRBV5-4 to TRBJ2-3, with 8 nucleotides matching TRBD1. V lost 4 bases and J lost 1; bases outside the gene matches: 11. The CDR3 spans 17 residues. Germline V lookup: CDR1 SGHNT, CDR2 YYREEE (reference sequence). DNA for the CDR3: TGTGCCAGCAGCAGTACAGGGGGGAGACCACGCACAGATACGCAGTATTTT. Amino acids: CASSSTGGRPRTDTQYF.

The gene calls are TRBV4-2 and TRBJ2-7, with 7 bases identical to TRBD1. The CDR3 is 17 residues long. Germline V gene lookup returns CDR1 LGHNA and CDR2 YNFKEQ. With V trimmed by 0 bases and J by 2 bases, 10 bases remained unmatched. As DNA, the CDR3 is TGTGCCAGCAGCCAAGAGCGTATGCGGACAGGACCCTACGAGCAGTACTTC. This codes for CASSQERMRTGPYEQYF.

The chain links TRBV6-2 or TRBV6-3 to TRBJ2-1; 7 positions agree with TRBD2. Germline CDR1 MNHEY, CDR2 SVGEGT. The CDR3 consists of 15 residues. Trimming at V came to 6 bases and at J to 4 bases, leaving 9 bases not matched to a gene. As DNA, the CDR3 is TGTGCCAGCAGCCCTAGCGGAGACCCTTACAATGAGCAGTTCTTC. Translating gives CASSPSGDPYNEQFF.

The rearrangement joins TRBV5-1 to TRBJ2-1; 11 bases fit TRBD2. This CDR3 has 15 residues. The germline V gene encodes CDR1 SGHRS and CDR2 YFSETQ. The V gene end was trimmed by 0 bases and the J gene end by 16 bases; junction bases not matched to a gene: 12. The CDR3: CASSLATGTSGLGFF. In DNA form, the CDR3 reads TGCGCCAGCAGCTTGGCAACCGGGACTAGCGGCTTAGGATTCTTC.

V usage is TRBV5-1 and J usage is TRBJ2-1; 13 bases are a match to TRBD2. Germline lookup yields CDR1 SGHRS and CDR2 YFSETQ. This CDR3 spans 15 amino acids. Trimming removed 0 bases from V and 7 bases from J; junction bases left unmatched: 1. CDR3 sequence reads: CASSLGTSGSNEQFF. The CDR3 coding sequence is TGCGCCAGCAGCTTGGGGACTAGCGGGAGTAATGAGCAGTTCTTC.

The gene calls are TRBV10-3 and TRBJ2-3; D uncertain. The CDR3 is made up of 14 amino acids. Trimming left V 3 bases short and J 0 bases short, with 7 bases between. Per germline, CDR1 ENHRY and CDR2 SYGVKD. The CDR3: CAISDRSSTDTQYF. CDR3 DNA: TGTGCCATCAGTGACAGAAGTAGCACAGATACGCAGTATTTT.

This chain connects TRBV7-3 to TRBJ2-3; 9 bases line up with TRBD2. After removal of 3 bases from V and 5 bases from J, the junction contained 3 bases not matched to a gene. The CDR3 covers 14 residues. Germline V gene data show CDR1 as SGHTA and CDR2 as FQGTGA. The CDR3 coding sequence is TGTGCCAGCAGCTTGGGCGGGAGGGTAGATACGCAGTATTTT. Protein sequence: CASSLGGRVDTQYF.

The gene calls are TRBV3-1 (or the pseudogene TRBV3-2) and TRBJ1-5; 7 bases fit TRBD1. The CDR3 loop spans 16 amino acids. The germline CDR1 and CDR2 sequences are LGHDT and YNNKEL (reference sequence). V dropped 2 bases and J dropped 9; count of bases not matched to a gene: 13. CDR3 sequence reads: CASSQSSGQRFGPQHF. DNA for the CDR3: TGTGCCAGCAGCCAATCTTCGGGACAGCGCTTCGGGCCCCAGCATTTT.

The chain uses TRBV19 and TRBJ2-7; 9 nucleotides match TRBD1. Germline lookup yields CDR1 LNHDA and CDR2 SQIVND (reference sequence). The CDR3 is made up of 14 amino acids. The CDR3: CASGPGQGPYEQYF. CDR3 nucleotide sequence: TGTGCTAGTGGACCGGGACAGGGACCCTACGAGCAGTACTTC.

This chain uses TRBV3-1 (or the pseudogene TRBV3-2) with TRBJ2-1; D might be TRBD1 (6 bases). Germline V gene lookup returns CDR1 LGHDT and CDR2 YNNKEL (reference sequence). V was pared by 1 base and J by 0 bases, with 10 bases between. The CDR3 is made up of 16 amino acids. The CDR3 region is CASSQGQAGSYNEQFF. The CDR3 DNA is TGTGCCAGCAGCCAAGGACAGGCGGGCTCCTACAATGAGCAGTTCTTC.

The rearrangement joins TRBV19 to TRBJ2-1; 9 nucleotides align to TRBD2. The germline gives CDR1 LNHDA, CDR2 SQIVND (reference sequence). This CDR3 is 15 amino acids long. With 5 bases clipped from V and 6 bases from J, the junction kept 8 bases outside the gene matches. DNA for the CDR3: TGTGCCAGTAGTGAGCGGGAGGTGGGTACCAATGAGCAGTTCTTC. Translated, it gives CASSEREVGTNEQFF.

V is TRBV5-1 and J is TRBJ2-6; D is undetermined. The CDR3 loop spans 16 amino acids. Per germline, CDR1 SGHRS and CDR2 YFSETQ. Trimming took 0 bases from V and 1 from J, leaving 8 bases between them. This chain's CDR3 is CASSLGDPSGANVLTF. In DNA form, the CDR3 reads TGCGCCAGCAGCTTGGGCGATCCTTCTGGGGCCAACGTCCTGACTTTC.

The chain links TRBV9 to TRBJ1-2, with D possibly being TRBD1 (6 bases). The CDR3 runs to 14 residues. Trimming took off 0 bases at V and 2 bases at J, with 8 bases between the two ends. Germline V CDR1 and CDR2: SGDLS, YYNGEE. CDR3 residues: CASSVAQGNYGYTF. The CDR3 DNA follows: TGTGCCAGCAGCGTAGCTCAGGGGAACTATGGCTACACCTTC.

The rearrangement links TRBV27 to TRBJ2-3; D is possibly TRBD1 (5 bases). CDR1 MNHEY and CDR2 SMNVEV come from the germline V gene (reference sequence). This CDR3 is built from 15 residues. V lost 2 bases, J lost 2 bases, and 11 bases lay in between. The CDR3 is CASSLTGFLTDTQYF. CDR3 coding DNA: TGTGCCAGCAGTTTAACAGGTTTTCTCACAGATACGCAGTATTTT.

This chain connects TRBV6-1 to TRBJ2-1, with a tentative D call TRBD1 (5 bases). Germline loops: CDR1 MNHNS, CDR2 SASEGT. This CDR3 comprises 16 residues. V lost 4 bases and J lost 5, with 18 bases in between. CDR3 amino acids: CASSARTIWGDNEQFF. The CDR3 region has the DNA TGTGCCAGCAGTGCTAGGACCATCTGGGGCGACAATGAGCAGTTCTTC.

This chain uses TRBV25-1 with TRBJ2-5; 8 bases line up with TRBD1. The V and J ends lost 3 bases and 5 bases, in that order; junction bases with no gene match: 8. The CDR3 contains 15 residues. Looked up from germline, CDR1 is MGHDK and CDR2 is SYGVNS. CDR3 sequence: CASSDPRGLRETQYF. CDR3 nucleotide sequence: TGTGCCAGCAGTGATCCCAGGGGGCTTAGGGAGACCCAGTACTTC.

The chain uses TRBV2 and TRBJ1-1; the D gene is possibly TRBD1 (6 bases). Trimming cost V 6 bases and J 1 base, with 12 bases left between them. The CDR3 contains 14 residues. Germline values: CDR1 SNHLY, CDR2 FYNNEI. This chain's CDR3 is CASSGKQGNTEAFF. In nucleotides, the CDR3 is TGTGCCAGCAGCGGCAAACAGGGGAACACTGAAGCTTTCTTT.